This T cell receptor (beta chain) derives from a study of tumor-infiltrating lymphocytes in localized non-small cell lung cancer (dated by TCRdb to the early 2020s). Study-level background: The cohort covered several histologies, both smokers and never-smokers, and patients whose samples were collected after neoadjuvant chemotherapy. Each patient provided resected tumor tissue plus uninvolved lung tissue from the same patient, with the uninvolved lung tissue described as non-adjacent to the tumor. TCR sequencing was one of several integrated assays, alongside flow cytometry, multiplex immunofluorescence, RNA-seq, exome sequencing and proteomics, applied to the same patients. The overall ICON cohort was composed of over a hundred surgical patients with localized non-small cell lung cancer whose tumors were resected. A total of more than 50 patients were part of the paired comparison of immunoSEQ T-cell fraction between tumor and uninvolved lung.

The first patient joined ICON in the first half of 2016, and enrollment wrapped up when the last patient was enrolled in the second half of 2018. From a subcohort of about 80 patients, fresh tumor and matched uninvolved tissue were collected for in-depth immune analyses, including TCR sequencing. DNA isolated from bulk tissue, without cell sorting, was used for TCR sequencing. Overall study results and their limits: Because different assays used different pieces of the same tissue, intratumor heterogeneity could not be separated from technical variation. TCRbeta sequencing supported higher T cell infiltration in tumors than in uninvolved lung tissue, consistent with immunofluorescence CD3 counts. Assay coverage varied across patients depending on available tissue quantity, so only a subset of the cohort had TCR sequencing. TCR-derived T-cell fraction did not differ between the flow cytometry-defined immunotypes IM1 (good prognosis) and IM2 (poor prognosis).

CDR1 and CDR2, looked up from the germline V gene (reference sequence), are LNHDA and SQIVND. Between the V and J ends, shortened by 3 bases and 0 bases respectively, the junction contains 15 bases. The CDR3 measures 16 amino acids from cysteine to phenylalanine. Solely the CDR3 DNA is kept, with 48 bases framed from the first base. Notes on this clone: There is no known antigen for this receptor. Base qualities were left out, and no much larger clone turns up one base away.

The T-cell fraction in tumor and uninvolved lung tissue was obtained from TCR sequencing using the immunoSEQ assay. Concerning the study's data processing: To analyze survival, patients were divided into a high T-cell fraction group (upper tertile) and a low T-cell fraction group (lower two tertiles), and the two groups were compared using a log-rank test. A signed-rank test was used to check for differences in T-cell fraction between paired tumor and uninvolved lung. Not all clones reach the TCRdb copy of this immuneACCESS table, which keeps in-frame sequences only. Checked studies attribute under half of the gap to unresolved V genes and leave the rest unexplained. V and J calls and clone size follow that table, whereas D and trimming were derived from the DNA. The sample table holds about 7,100 clones, of which approximately 80% were seen once. The ten largest clones capture around 5.2% of the sample.

This TCR was sampled from a human donor with non-small cell lung cancer. The material sequenced was uninvolved lung tissue not adjacent to the tumor. The chain is encoded by TRBV19 joined to TRBJ2-7, and the D gene may be TRBD2, 5 bases matching. The sequence in DNA is TGTGCCAGTAGTATTCGGGCCGCGGGTAGCTCCTACGAGCAGTACTTC. It is translated as CASSIRAAGSSYEQYF.